These 30 T cell receptor beta chains came from one sample sequenced in a study of control samples from healthy donors and cancer patients. Sequencing was performed with immunoSEQ multiplex PCR; in TCRdb, only in-frame clones are kept and a portion is missing. The sample includes more than 95,000 clones, 85% to 95% seen only once; the top ten take approximately 7.9%. The source material was blood. All receptors come from a man younger than 35 in good health.

The J gene is TRBJ1-1, the V gene TRBV27; D is possibly TRBD1 (5 bases). The V gene lost 1 base and the J gene lost 4 bases, with 7 bases spanning the gap. From germline, CDR1 is MNHEY and CDR2 SMNVEV (reference sequence). The CDR3 loop spans 13 amino acids. The CDR3 region is CASSLYGGTEAFF. In nucleotides, the CDR3 is TGTGCCAGCAGTTTATATGGGGGCACTGAAGCTTTCTTT.

The chain carries TRBV7-9 and TRBJ1-6; D is possibly TRBD1 (5 bases). Germline V gene sequence: CDR1 SEHNR, CDR2 FQNEAQ (reference sequence). Deletions cut 8 bases from V and 4 bases from J, with 12 bases between. The CDR3 sequence is 14 residues long. CDR3 bases: TGTGCCAGCTCCGAGGGACTTTATAATTCACCCCTCCACTTT. As protein: CASSEGLYNSPLHF.

The chain recombines TRBV5-5 with TRBJ2-2; 9 bases are a match to TRBD1. Germline V gene sequence: CDR1 SGHKS, CDR2 YYEKEE (reference sequence). V trimming: 4 bases; J trimming: 5 bases; junction bases outside the gene matches: 6. CDR3 length equals 15 residues. The CDR3 spells CASSRTGGGTGELFF. CDR3 nucleotide sequence: TGTGCCAGCAGCCGAACAGGGGGCGGGACCGGGGAGCTGTTTTTT.

The chain is built from TRBV6-2 or TRBV6-3 and TRBJ2-3, with D hard to call. The V and J ends lost 0 bases and 2 bases respectively, with 21 bases between them. Germline loops: CDR1 MNHEY, CDR2 SVGEGT. The CDR3 has 19 residues. CDR3 amino acids: CASSYSSAQRRYLTDTQYF. CDR3 bases: TGTGCCAGCAGTTACTCGTCGGCGCAACGGCGATACCTCACAGATACGCAGTATTTT.

V and J are TRBV4-3 and TRBJ1-4; D unresolved. This CDR3 has 14 residues. The germline V gene has CDR1 LGHNA and CDR2 YSLEER. The germline V and J ends were trimmed by 1 base and 6 bases, with 9 bases remaining between them. CDR3 residues: CASSQAPGDEKLFF. The CDR3 coding sequence is TGCGCCAGCAGCCAAGCGCCCGGGGATGAAAAACTGTTTTTT.

In DNA form, the CDR3 reads TGTGCCAGCAGTCCCCCCGAAGCTGAAGCTTTCTTT. It yields the protein CASSPPEAEAFF. This sequence joins TRBV6-5 and TRBJ1-1, with D unresolved. The CDR3 consists of 12 residues. Trimming left V 5 bases short and J 6 bases short, with 10 bases between. Germline V gives CDR1 MNHEY, CDR2 SVGAGI.

The gene calls are TRBV15 and TRBJ2-1; TRBD2 matches 8 bases. CDR3 length equals 17 residues. CDR1 is LNHNV and CDR2 is YYDKDF in the germline V gene (reference sequence). Losses at the gene ends were 1 base for V and 3 bases for J; bases not matched to a gene: 8. CDR3 nucleotides: TGTGCCACCAGCAGAGCGGAACTAGCGGTTAGCTACAATGAGCAGTTCTTC. This sequence encodes CATSRAELAVSYNEQFF.

The gene calls are TRBV9 and TRBJ2-2; possible D gene TRBD1, 5 bases. Germline assignment: CDR1 SGDLS and CDR2 YYNGEE. The V end lost 1 base, the J end lost 5 bases, and 6 bases lay between the germline ends. This CDR3 spans 13 amino acids. The CDR3 spells CASSVTGTGELFF. The CDR3 DNA is TGTGCCAGCAGCGTAACAGGAACCGGGGAGCTGTTTTTT.

The rearrangement uses TRBV6-1 and TRBJ1-3, with D uncertain. The ends were cut back, 2 bases at V and 0 bases at J, with 8 bases in the middle. The germline V gene has CDR1 MNHNS and CDR2 SASEGT. There are 15 residues in the CDR3. CDR3 amino acids: CASSEWGDSGNTIYF. The CDR3 DNA follows: TGTGCCAGCAGTGAATGGGGAGACTCTGGAAACACCATATATTTT.

This rearrangement joins TRBV2 to TRBJ2-1; D is perhaps TRBD2 (6 bases). The CDR3 runs 16 residues. V was clipped by 4 bases and J by 0 bases, with 13 bases between them. Germline V CDR1 and CDR2: SNHLY, FYNNEI. Here the CDR3 DNA reads TGTGCCAGCAGTGGAGTCGGGGGACCCTCCTACAATGAGCAGTTCTTC. Translated, it gives CASSGVGGPSYNEQFF.

The V gene is TRBV4-2, the J gene TRBJ2-3, with 7 bases aligning to TRBD2. Germline assignment: CDR1 LGHNA and CDR2 YNFKEQ. The CDR3 loop spans 15 amino acids. V lost 4 bases to trimming and J lost 6 bases; unmatched junction nucleotides: 10. The CDR3 loop reads CASSPWTRAGDTQYF. The CDR3 coding sequence is TGTGCCAGCAGCCCATGGACTAGGGCGGGCGATACGCAGTATTTT.

The rearrangement joins TRBV3-1 (or the pseudogene TRBV3-2) to TRBJ1-3; TRBD1 might be the D (5 bases). Germline V lookup: CDR1 LGHDT, CDR2 YNNKEL (reference sequence). Deletions cut 4 bases from V and 0 bases from J, with 10 bases between. CDR3 size: 15 residues. The CDR3 loop reads CASSPRVSSGNTIYF. CDR3 in DNA: TGTGCCAGCAGCCCCAGGGTAAGCTCTGGAAACACCATATATTTT.

The chain joins TRBV28 to TRBJ2-2, with 7 bases matching TRBD2. Germline V CDR1 and CDR2: MDHEN, SYDVKM. V was clipped by 3 bases and J by 5 bases; unmatched bases: 6. The CDR3 has 15 residues. CDR3 DNA sequence: TGTGCCAGCAGTTTTCCGGGGGGACCAACCGGGGAGCTGTTTTTT. Encoded protein: CASSFPGGPTGELFF.

The J gene is TRBJ1-2, the V gene TRBV7-3; tentatively, D is TRBD1 (5 bases). The germline V gene has CDR1 SGHTA and CDR2 FQGTGA. Trimming took off 5 bases at V and 5 bases at J, with 12 bases between the two ends. This CDR3 comprises 13 residues. In nucleotides, the CDR3 is TGTGCCAGCAGCGAGGGACTTTCTTATGGCTACACCTTC. Translated: CASSEGLSYGYTF. Combining the CDR3 with reference TRBV7-3 and TRBJ1-2 gives the whole variable domain GAGVSQTPSNKVTEKGKYVELRCDPISGHTALYWYRQSLGQGPEFLIYFQGTGAADDSGLPNDRFFAVRPEGSVSTLKIQRTERGDSAVYLCASSEGLSYGYTFGSGTRLTVV.

This chain joins TRBV7-9 and TRBJ2-1, with D possibly matching TRBD2 (5 bases). V was shortened by 5 bases and J by 9 bases, with 14 bases between the two germline ends. Germline CDR1 is SEHNR and CDR2 is FQNEAQ (reference sequence). CDR3 length: 13 residues. CDR3 protein: CASSPGAGIEQFF. CDR3 nucleotide sequence: TGTGCCAGCAGCCCCGGAGCCGGGATTGAGCAGTTCTTC.

This chain joins TRBV5-6 and TRBJ2-7; 8 bases align to TRBD2. CDR1 and CDR2 from the germline V gene are SGHDT and YYEEEE. CDR3 size: 13 residues. V dropped 2 bases and J dropped 3; count of bases not matched to a gene: 1. The CDR3 DNA is TGTGCCAGCAGCTTAGCGGGAGTCTACGAGCAGTACTTC. Its translation is CASSLAGVYEQYF.

V usage is TRBV5-8 and J usage is TRBJ2-1; 14 bases agree with TRBD2. This CDR3 has 15 amino acids. V lost 5 bases to trimming and J lost 7 bases; unmatched junction nucleotides: 5. In germline, CDR1 is SGHTS, CDR2 YDEGEE. Here the CDR3 DNA reads TGTGCCAGCAGACCGCGACTAGCGGGGGGGAATGAGCAGTTCTTC. It translates to CASRPRLAGGNEQFF.

This rearrangement joins TRBV11-3 to TRBJ2-2; TRBD2 aligns across 8 bases. V shed 3 bases and J 6 bases; nucleotides not matched to a gene: 9. The V gene's germline CDR1 is SGHNT and CDR2 YENEEA. The CDR3 is 16 residues long. In DNA, the CDR3 is TGTGCCAGCAGCTTTCGGGGGGGGCACGGGGCCGGGGAGCTGTTTTTT. As protein: CASSFRGGHGAGELFF.

The V call is TRBV2, the J call TRBJ1-2; no firm D call. V lost 10 bases to trimming and J lost 6 bases, with 18 bases between them. Germline-derived CDR1 and CDR2 are SNHLY and FYNNEI. This CDR3 has 13 residues. CDR3 coding DNA: TGTGCCACCCTACTCGACGCAATGGATGGCTACACCTTC. Amino acid sequence: CATLLDAMDGYTF.

The chain is built from TRBV2 and TRBJ2-1; 8 nucleotides match TRBD2. V shed 0 bases, J shed 11 bases, and the junction held 6 bases outside the gene matches. CDR3 length: 14 residues. CDR1 is SNHLY and CDR2 is FYNNEI in the germline V gene. The CDR3 sequence is CASSEAPGTRKQFF. CDR3 bases: TGTGCCAGCAGTGAAGCGCCCGGGACTAGAAAGCAGTTCTTC. The full variable domain, its missing parts supplied by reference TRBV2 and TRBJ2-1, is EPEVTQTPSHQVTQMGQEVILRCVPISNHLYFYWYRQILGQKVEFLVSFYNNEISEKSEIFDDQFSVERPDGSNFTLKIRSTKLEDSAMYFCASSEAPGTRKQFFGPGTRLTVL.

The chain has TRBV30 and TRBJ1-2, with unresolved D. Trimming stripped 0 bases from V and 2 bases from J, with 16 bases between. The CDR3 is 16 residues long. Looked up from germline, CDR1 is GTSNPN and CDR2 is SVGIG (reference sequence). The CDR3 DNA is TGTGCCTGGAGTGTTGAAAGCTACTCGAAAAACTATGGCTACACCTTC. The encoded protein is CAWSVESYSKNYGYTF.

The chain employs TRBV27 and TRBJ2-7, with a tentative D call TRBD2 (7 bases). The CDR3 has 23 residues. Germline V lookup: CDR1 MNHEY, CDR2 SMNVEV (reference sequence). Between the trimmed V and J ends, which lost 5 bases and 2 bases, there was a span of 40 bases. CDR3: CASSGLLQPGGKLLWGNTYEQYF. The CDR3 nucleotides read TGTGCCAGCAGTGGACTACTACAACCGGGGGGCAAGCTGCTATGGGGCAATACCTACGAGCAGTACTTC.

DNA of the CDR3: TGTGCCAGCAGCCCGCGACAGCTCAATCAGCCCCAGCATTTT. Translated, it gives CASSPRQLNQPQHF. The rearrangement links TRBV7-8 to TRBJ1-5; the D gene is possibly TRBD1 (5 bases). Germline values: CDR1 SGHVS, CDR2 FQNEAQ. The length of the CDR3 is 14 residues. V lost 5 bases and J lost 3, with 11 bases in between.

This chain connects TRBV5-1 to TRBJ1-3, with D uncertain. Germline CDR1 and CDR2: SGHRS and YFSETQ. The CDR3 is 15 amino acids. The V gene lost 4 bases and the J gene lost 0 bases, with 11 bases spanning the gap. The CDR3 region is CASSPQADSGNTIYF. The CDR3 DNA reads TGCGCCAGCAGCCCTCAAGCGGACTCTGGAAACACCATATATTTT.

CDR3 amino acids: CASRPGGEYREQYF. CDR3 nucleotides: TGTGCCAGCAGACCAGGGGGCGAGTACCGCGAGCAGTACTTC. The J gene is TRBJ2-7, the V gene TRBV6-5; 8 nucleotides match TRBD1. V was clipped by 6 bases and J by 6 bases; unmatched bases: 10. CDR1 is MNHEY, CDR2 SVGAGI, per germline. The CDR3 is 14 residues long.

The V gene is TRBV6-2 or TRBV6-3, the J gene TRBJ2-5; 8 bases are a match to TRBD2. Germline values: CDR1 MNHEY, CDR2 SVGEGT. CDR3 length: 13 residues. With V trimmed by 6 bases and J by 5 bases, 5 bases remained unmatched. This chain's CDR3 is CASSATSVETQYF. Written as DNA, the CDR3 is TGTGCCAGCAGCGCGACTAGCGTGGAGACCCAGTACTTC.

The chain carries TRBV4-2 and TRBJ2-3, with D perhaps TRBD1 (6 bases). The length of the CDR3 is 16 residues. V was trimmed by 0 bases and J by 6 bases, leaving 16 bases between them. Germline-derived CDR1 and CDR2 are LGHNA and YNFKEQ. CDR3: CASSQEEGVGADTQYF. As DNA, the CDR3 is TGTGCCAGCAGCCAAGAAGAGGGAGTGGGGGCGGATACGCAGTATTTT.

The rearrangement uses TRBV6-6 and TRBJ2-1; 10 nucleotides line up with TRBD2. Germline CDR1 and CDR2: MNHNY and SVGAGI (reference sequence). V dropped 6 bases and J dropped 5; count of bases not matched to a gene: 10. The CDR3 extends over 16 amino acids. DNA for the CDR3: TGTGCCAGCAGCCGTACCGGGACTAGCGCCAACAATGAGCAGTTCTTC. It translates to CASSRTGTSANNEQFF.

The chain has TRBV4-1 and TRBJ1-5; tentatively, D is TRBD1 (5 bases). The V end lost 3 bases, the J end lost 2 bases, and 14 bases lay between the germline ends. Germline CDR1 reads MGHRA; CDR2 reads YSYEKL. This CDR3 has 16 amino acids. This chain's CDR3 is CASSQSGGRRNQPQHF. In nucleotides, the CDR3 is TGCGCCAGCAGCCAGAGCGGGGGGAGGCGCAATCAGCCCCAGCATTTT.

The chain combines TRBV7-9 with TRBJ1-1; no definite D call. The V gene lost 11 bases and the J gene lost 6 bases, with 13 bases spanning the gap. This CDR3 has 11 amino acids. Germline loops: CDR1 SEHNR, CDR2 FQNEAQ (reference sequence). The CDR3 DNA follows: TGTGCCGGAGAGGCCCCGGCTGAAGCTTTCTTT. As protein: CAGEAPAEAFF. Looking up the rest from reference TRBV7-9 and TRBJ1-1 gives the full variable domain: DTGVSQNPRHKITKRGQNVTFRCDPISEHNRLYWYRQTLGQGPEFLTYFQNEAQLEKSRLLSDRFSAERPKGSFSTLEIQRTEQGDSAMYLCAGEAPAEAFFGQGTRLTVV.